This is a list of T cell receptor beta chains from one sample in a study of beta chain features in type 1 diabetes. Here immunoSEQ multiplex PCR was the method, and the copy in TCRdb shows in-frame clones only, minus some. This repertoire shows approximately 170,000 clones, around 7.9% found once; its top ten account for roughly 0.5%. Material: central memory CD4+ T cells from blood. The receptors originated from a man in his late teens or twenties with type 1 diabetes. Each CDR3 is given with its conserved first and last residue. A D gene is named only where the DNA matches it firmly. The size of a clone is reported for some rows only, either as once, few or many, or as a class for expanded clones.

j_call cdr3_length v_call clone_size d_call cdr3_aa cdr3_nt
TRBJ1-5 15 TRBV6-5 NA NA CASSPGSWRGQPQHF TGTGCCAGCAGTCCGGGCTCTTGGCGGGGTCAGCCCCAGCATTTT
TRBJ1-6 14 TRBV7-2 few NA CASSRQSLQGALHF TGTGCCAGCAGCCGACAGTCCCTCCAAGGGGCCCTCCACTTT
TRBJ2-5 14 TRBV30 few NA CAWSPGTPEETQYF TGTGCCTGGAGCCCCGGGACACCCGAAGAGACCCAGTACTTC
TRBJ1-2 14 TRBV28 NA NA CASSLPGQNYGYTF TGTGCCAGCAGTTTACCGGGACAAAACTATGGCTACACCTTC
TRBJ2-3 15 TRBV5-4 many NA CASSADQRSTDTQYF TGTGCCAGCAGCGCGGATCAGCGGAGCACAGATACGCAGTATTTT
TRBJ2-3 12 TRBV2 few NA CASSASTDTQYF TGTGCCAGCAGTGCTAGCACAGATACGCAGTATTTT
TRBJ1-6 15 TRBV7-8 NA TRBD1 CASGRQGVYNSPLHF TGTGCCAGCGGACGACAGGGGGTCTATAATTCACCCCTCCACTTT
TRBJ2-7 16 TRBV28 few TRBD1 CASSFPQGDSSYEQYF TGTGCCAGCAGTTTCCCCCAGGGGGACAGCTCCTACGAGCAGTACTTC
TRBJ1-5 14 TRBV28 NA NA CASSSFLSNQPQHF TGTGCCAGCAGTTCTTTTCTGTCGAATCAGCCCCAGCATTTT
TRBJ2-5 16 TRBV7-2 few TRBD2 CASSLSSSSGQETQYF TGTGCCAGCAGCTTAAGTTCTTCTAGCGGTCAAGAGACCCAGTACTTC
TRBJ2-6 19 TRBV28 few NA CASSFAGWSASSGANVLTF TGTGCCAGCAGTTTTGCAGGGTGGTCCGCCTCTTCTGGGGCCAACGTCCTGACTTTC
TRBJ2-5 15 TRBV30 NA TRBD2 CAWSVRGGAWETQYF TGTGCCTGGAGTGTACGCGGGGGGGCCTGGGAGACCCAGTACTTC
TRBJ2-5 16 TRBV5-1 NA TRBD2 CASSLGPGLGQETQYF TGCGCCAGCAGCTTGGGGCCGGGACTAGGACAAGAGACCCAGTACTTC
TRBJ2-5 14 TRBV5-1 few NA CASRRIPIWETQYF TGCGCCAGCAGGAGGATCCCCATATGGGAGACCCAGTACTTC
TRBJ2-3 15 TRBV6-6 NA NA CASSRQQGSTDTQYF TGTGCCAGCAGCCGTCAGCAGGGGTCCACAGATACGCAGTATTTT
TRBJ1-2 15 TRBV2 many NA CASSESIQGGYGYTF TGTGCCAGCAGTGAGAGTATACAGGGTGGCTATGGCTACACCTTC
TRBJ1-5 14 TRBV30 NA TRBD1 CAWRDTQGREPQHF TGTGCCTGGAGGGACACACAGGGGCGGGAGCCCCAGCATTTT